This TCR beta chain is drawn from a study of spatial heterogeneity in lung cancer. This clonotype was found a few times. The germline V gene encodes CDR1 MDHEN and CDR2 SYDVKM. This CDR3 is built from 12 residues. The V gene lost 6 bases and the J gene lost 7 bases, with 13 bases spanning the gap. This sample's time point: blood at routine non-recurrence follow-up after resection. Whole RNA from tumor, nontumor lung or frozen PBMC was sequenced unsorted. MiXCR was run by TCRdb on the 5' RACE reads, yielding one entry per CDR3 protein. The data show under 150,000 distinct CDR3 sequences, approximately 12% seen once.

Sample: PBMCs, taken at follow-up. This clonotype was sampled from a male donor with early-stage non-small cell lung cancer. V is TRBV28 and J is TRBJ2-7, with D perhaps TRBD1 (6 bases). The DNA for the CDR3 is TGTGCCAGCAGCACTCAGAGGGGGGAGCAGTACTTC. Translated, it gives CASSTQRGEQYF. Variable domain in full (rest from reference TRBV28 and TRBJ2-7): DVKVTQSSRYLVKRTGEKVFLECVQDMDHENMFWYRQDPGLGLRLIYFSYDVKMKEKGDIPEGYSVSREKKERFSLILESASTNQTSMYLCASSTQRGEQYFGPGTRLTVT.